Following are 7 T cell receptor beta chains from one sample sequenced in a study of blood T cell repertoires in COVID-19. Method: immunoSEQ multiplex PCR; TCRdb's copy keeps in-frame clones and lacks some. The sample has 150,000 to 200,000 clones, 90% seen once. The sequencing sample was made of peripheral blood. These receptors all come from a man in his fifties or sixties with active or convalescent COVID-19.

V usage is TRBV6-5 and J usage is TRBJ2-7; 7 nucleotides agree with TRBD1. The V and J ends lost 5 bases and 6 bases, in that order; junction bases with no gene match: 7. Germline CDR1 reads MNHEY; CDR2 reads SVGAGI. The CDR3 length is 13 residues. CDR3 region: CASSRTGSPEQYF. As DNA, the CDR3 is TGTGCCAGCAGTAGGACAGGATCCCCCGAGCAGTACTTC.

The chain couples TRBV10-3 to TRBJ1-5, with a possible D match to TRBD1 (5 bases). Per germline, CDR1 ENHRY and CDR2 SYGVKD. This CDR3 has 15 residues. Trimming took 0 bases from V and 6 from J, leaving 12 bases between them. The CDR3 region is CAISESEGPGQPQHF. The CDR3 coding sequence is TGTGCCATCAGTGAGTCGGAGGGACCCGGTCAGCCCCAGCATTTT.

V is TRBV10-3 and J is TRBJ2-7, with 8 bases aligning to TRBD1. This CDR3 has 14 amino acids. The germline V gene encodes CDR1 ENHRY and CDR2 SYGVKD. J lost 2 bases, V lost 4 bases, and 4 bases had no gene match. CDR3 sequence reads: CAISGQGLPYEQYF. As DNA, the CDR3 is TGTGCCATCAGTGGACAGGGGTTGCCCTACGAGCAGTACTTC.

The chain is built from TRBV2 and TRBJ1-4, with D possibly matching TRBD1 (6 bases). Germline V CDR1 and CDR2: SNHLY, FYNNEI. The CDR3 runs 13 residues. V dropped 6 bases and J dropped 3 bases, with 8 bases sitting between them. This chain's CDR3 is CASSRGPNEKLFF. The CDR3 nucleotides read TGTGCCAGCAGCAGGGGACCTAATGAAAAACTGTTTTTT.

The gene calls are TRBV10-3 and TRBJ1-4; D unclear. This CDR3 has 11 amino acids. CDR1 is ENHRY, CDR2 SYGVKD, per germline. Trimming took off 10 bases at V and 10 bases at J, with 13 bases between the two ends. The CDR3 is CATGVGRKLFF. CDR3 DNA: TGTGCCACCGGGGTAGGCAGAAAACTGTTTTTT.

J is TRBJ2-3 and V is TRBV5-8; tentatively, D is TRBD2 (6 bases). V lost 0 bases to trimming and J lost 3 bases, with 14 bases between them. Germline V gene data show CDR1 as SGHTS and CDR2 as YDEGEE. CDR3 length: 16 residues. Here the CDR3 reads CASSLGVGGGTDTQYF. The CDR3 DNA is TGTGCCAGCAGCTTGGGCGTCGGAGGAGGGACAGATACGCAGTATTTT.

V and J are TRBV5-1 and TRBJ1-2; the D is unclear. Germline V gene data show CDR1 as SGHRS and CDR2 as YFSETQ. Trimming pared 3 bases from V and 6 bases from J, leaving 9 bases between. The CDR3 length is 12 residues. CDR3 residues: CASSSSTNGYTF. CDR3 DNA sequence: TGCGCCAGCAGCTCCAGTACCAATGGCTACACCTTC.